The 5 T cell receptor beta chains below all came from one sample that was sequenced in a study of T cell clonotyping in hematopoietic cell transplantation. TCRdb keeps only in-frame clones here, not all; method: immunoSEQ multiplex PCR. Of 65,000 to 75,000 clones listed, roughly 93% are singletons. Sequenced: peripheral blood mononuclear cells. The receptors derive from a man aged 50-60 years in good health. Some clones in this sample may be carry-over from other donors' samples.

The V gene is TRBV29-1, the J gene TRBJ2-1; D is unclear. With 2 bases removed from V and 3 bases from J, the gap between germline ends came to 8 bases. From germline, CDR1 is SQVTM and CDR2 ANQGSEA. The CDR3 consists of 13 residues. The chain's CDR3 is CSVEITNYNEQFF. The CDR3 coding sequence is TGCAGCGTTGAAATCACCAACTACAATGAGCAGTTCTTC.

The chain recombines TRBV6-5 with TRBJ2-2; no clear D. CDR3 length: 14 amino acids. CDR1 MNHEY and CDR2 SVGAGI come from the germline V gene. V was shortened by 7 bases and J by 0 bases, with 9 bases between the two germline ends. In DNA form, the CDR3 reads TGTGCCAGCACCCAAGACGCGAACACCGGGGAGCTGTTTTTT. Translating gives CASTQDANTGELFF.

The gene calls are TRBV30 and TRBJ1-1, with a possible D match to TRBD1 (5 bases). The V gene lost 3 bases and the J gene lost 3 bases, with 20 bases spanning the gap. Germline loops: CDR1 GTSNPN, CDR2 SVGIG (reference sequence). The CDR3 is 16 residues long. In DNA form, the CDR3 reads TGTGCCTGGAGCTCTTGGGGCAGTCCCGATGACACTGAAGCTTTCTTT. Its protein product is CAWSSWGSPDDTEAFF.

The rearrangement links TRBV5-8 to TRBJ2-7; D uncertain. This CDR3 is built from 13 residues. Per germline, CDR1 SGHTS and CDR2 YDEGEE. Trimming cost V 0 bases and J 5 bases, with 9 bases left between them. For the CDR3, the DNA is TGTGCCAGCAGCTTGGACAGTGGTGACGAGCAGTACTTC. Translation gives CASSLDSGDEQYF.

The chain combines TRBV7-2 with TRBJ2-5, with D uncertain. The CDR3 loop spans 13 amino acids. V gave up 3 bases and J gave up 7 bases, with 12 bases separating them. The germline CDR1 and CDR2 sequences are SGHTA and FQGNSA. The CDR3 region is CASSFRGLGTQYF. The CDR3 DNA reads as TGTGCCAGCAGCTTTAGAGGCTTGGGGACCCAGTACTTC.